This T cell receptor (beta chain) is drawn from a study of CD8+ T cells in alopecia areata. General study findings and limits: Sequenced scalp T cells also include alphabeta T cells resident in normal skin. Sharing of TCR sequences between patients (possibly for HLA-related reasons) was less clear than in mice.

In each case, RNA was isolated and then reverse transcribed into cDNA as the sequencing template. Assay used: immunoSEQ multiplex PCR; TCRdb lists only in-frame clones, some missing. The repertoire holds more than 100,000 clones, roughly half seen once, with 8.8% in the top ten. This clone was seen a single time. Its antigen is as yet unknown. The V end lost 0 bases, the J end lost 7 bases, and 10 bases lay between the germline ends. The germline CDR1 and CDR2 sequences are GTSNPN and SVGIG (reference sequence). The CDR3 has 13 residues. J is TRBJ1-5 and V is TRBV30; D unresolved. The receptor was derived from a human donor in good health. Sequencing used CD4+ T cells sorted from blood. CDR3 amino acids: CAWSVLGQQPQHF. CDR3 in DNA: TGTGCCTGGAGTGTACTCGGTCAGCAGCCCCAGCATTTT. Drawing the rest from reference TRBV30 and TRBJ1-5, the complete variable domain is SQTIHQWPATLVQPVGSPLSLECTVEGTSNPNLYWYRQAAGRGLQLLFYSVGIGQISSEVPQNLSASRPQDRQFILSSKKLLLSDSGFYLCAWSVLGQQPQHFGDGTRLSIL.